This entry lists 25 T cell receptor gamma chains sequenced from one sample in a study of gamma-delta chains in newborns, infants, children. TCRdb re-called the reads through CATT. The sample consists of some 450 gamma-chain clones, around two fifths of them appearing once. Sequences were obtained from blood. These receptors were obtained from a child who was a newborn, infant or young child, either healthy, febrile or measles-vaccinated (not recorded which).

This clone was seen only a few times. The chain links TRGV9 to TRGJP. TCRdb is silent on the J gene; assignment here came from matching the DNA to germline. There are 16 residues in the CDR3. The V gene's germline CDR1 is GITISATS and CDR2 ISYDGTV (reference sequence). Germline trimming cut 2 bases from V and 6 bases from J; bases unmatched to any gene: 4. CDR3 in amino acids: CALWEEGELGKKIKVF. Written as DNA, the CDR3 is TGTGCCTTGTGGGAGGAAGGAGAGTTGGGCAAAAAAATCAAGGTATTT.

This clone was seen a few times. A clone one base away is much larger, so this may be a read error. CDR3 sequence reads: CATWDRPYYKKLF. Written as DNA, the CDR3 is TGTGCCACCTGGGACAGGCCGTATTATAAGAAACTCTTT. The V and J genes are TRGV3 and TRGJ1 or TRGJ2. The CDR3 has 13 amino acids. The ends lost 0 bases at V and 4 bases at J; junction bases unmatched: 3. Per germline, CDR1 VTNTFY and CDR2 YDVSTARD (reference sequence).

This clone has just a few counts. The chain couples TRGV4 to TRGJP1. The CDR3 sequence is 13 residues long. V lost 2 bases to trimming and J lost 3 bases; unmatched junction nucleotides: 0. CDR1 and CDR2 (germline): EGSTGY, YDSYTSSV. The CDR3 protein is CATWDATGWFKIF. The CDR3, as DNA: TGTGCCACCTGGGATGCCACTGGTTGGTTCAAGATATTT.

In its sample, this clone is large. Since a far larger clone is one base different, this is likely a read error. The chain is built from TRGV9 and TRGJP. TCRdb carries no J gene annotation; the J gene was assigned here by matching the DNA with germline. CDR1 GITISATS and CDR2 ISYDGTV come from the germline V gene (reference sequence). The J segment lost 3 bases and the V segment lost 3 bases, leaving 2 bases of the junction unmatched. The CDR3 spans 16 residues. The CDR3 sequence is CALWEMQELGKKIKVF. The CDR3 DNA reads TGTGCCTTGTGGGAGATGCAAGAGTTGGGCAAAAAAATCAAGGTATTT.

Regarding this clone: At one boundary the junction diverges from the germline segment, which might be a read error. The CDR3 region is CALWVELGKKVKVF. CDR3 sequence (DNA): TGTGCCTTGTGGGTGGAGTTGGGCAAAAAAGTCAAGGTATTT. The V gene is TRGV9, the J gene TRGJP. In germline, CDR1 is GITISATS, CDR2 ISYDGTV (reference sequence). This CDR3 has 14 residues.

This clone was found a few times. V gene TRGV8 combines with J gene TRGJ1 or TRGJ2. Since TCRdb gives no J gene, matching the DNA to germline was used here to assign it. The CDR3 contains 12 residues. Germline trimming cut 2 bases from V and 2 bases from J; bases unmatched to any gene: 0. CDR1 is VENAVY, CDR2 YDSYNSRV, per germline. The chain's CDR3 is CATWDNYYKKLF. DNA of the CDR3: TGTGCCACCTGGGATAATTATTATAAGAAACTCTTT.

The V and J genes are TRGV8 and TRGJ1 or TRGJ2. In the absence of a J gene in TCRdb, the DNA was matched to germline to assign it here. Trimming cost V 3 bases and J 2 bases; bases outside gene matches: 1. The CDR3 extends over 12 amino acids. Germline CDR1 and CDR2: VENAVY and YDSYNSRV. CDR3 loop: CATWDDYYKKLF. CDR3 sequence (DNA): TGTGCCACCTGGGATGATTATTATAAGAAACTCTTT.

Note on this clone: A much larger clone lies a single base off, so this may be a read error. The V and J genes are TRGV9 and TRGJP. Here the J gene came from matching the DNA to germline, since TCRdb omits it. Germline assignment: CDR1 GITISATS and CDR2 ISYDGTV (reference sequence). The CDR3 consists of 17 residues. CDR3 in DNA: TGTGCCTTGCGGGAAAACGTACGCAAGTTGGGCAAAAAAATCAAGGTATTT. Translation gives CALRENVRKLGKKIKVF.

By share, this clone ranks as large (0.1 to 1%). V is TRGV9 and J is TRGJP. V lost 5 bases, J lost 5 bases, and 3 bases stayed unmatched. CDR1 and CDR2 (germline): GITISATS, ISYDGTV (reference sequence). The CDR3 extends over 15 amino acids. The CDR3 nucleotides are TGTGCCTTGTGGGCTGAAGAGTTGGGCAAAAAAATCAAGGTATTT. Translating gives CALWAEELGKKIKVF.

The CDR3 spells CALWFKKIKVF. Written as DNA, the CDR3 is TGTGCCTTGTGGTTCAAAAAAATCAAGGTATTT. V gene TRGV9 combines with J gene TRGJP. No J gene is reported in TCRdb; it was inferred here by comparing the DNA with germline. This CDR3 is 11 amino acids long. The V gene end was trimmed by 6 bases and the J gene end by 15 bases; junction bases not matched to a gene: 2. The V gene's germline CDR1 is GITISATS and CDR2 ISYDGTV (reference sequence).

As concerns this clone: This may be a read error: a much more frequent sequence differs by one nucleotide. The chain recombines TRGV5 with TRGJ1 or TRGJ2. Here the J gene was assigned by germline matching of the DNA, as TCRdb has none. The CDR3 runs 13 residues. Germline lookup yields CDR1 VINAFY and CDR2 YDVSNSKD. V lost 0 bases to trimming and J lost 2 bases; unmatched junction nucleotides: 1. The CDR3 DNA sequence: TGTGCCACCTGGGACAGGTATTATTATAAGAAACTCTTT. Translating gives CATWDRYYYKKLF.

Of note for this clone: An end of the junction differs from the germline gene, which may be a read error. The chain carries TRGV9 and TRGJP. TCRdb records no J gene; here it was assigned by comparing the DNA to germline. The CDR3 covers 16 residues. Germline lookup yields CDR1 GITISATS and CDR2 ISYDGTV (reference sequence). For the CDR3, the DNA is TGTGCCTTGTGGGAGATTCAATGGGTTGGCAAAAAAACCAAGGTATTT. Translated, it gives CALWEIQWVGKKTKVF.

Worth noting for this clone: Other DNA sequences in the same sample also yield this CDR3. The rearrangement joins TRGV9 to TRGJP. No J segment appears in TCRdb, so it was assigned here by matching the sequence to germline. Germline CDR1 and CDR2: GITISATS and ISYDGTV (reference sequence). The CDR3 is 17 amino acids. Trimming removed 0 bases from V and 3 bases from J; junction bases left unmatched: 2. The CDR3 here is CALWEVEQELGKKIKVF. As DNA, the CDR3 is TGTGCCTTGTGGGAGGTGGAGCAAGAGTTGGGCAAAAAAATCAAGGTATTT.

Note on this clone: This may be a read error: a much more frequent sequence differs by one nucleotide. This chain connects TRGV2 to TRGJ1 or TRGJ2. In the absence of a J gene in TCRdb, the DNA was matched to germline to assign it here. Germline assignment: CDR1 EGSNGY and CDR2 YDSYNSKV. The CDR3 runs 13 residues. CDR3 region: CATRDGPYYKKLF. CDR3 bases: TGTGCCACCCGGGACGGGCCTTATTATAAGAAACTCTTT.

Details on this clone: Just one base apart from a much larger clone, this may be a read error. The same CDR3 can be traced to other DNA sequences in this sample. The chain employs TRGV9 and TRGJP. TCRdb is silent on the J gene; assignment here came from matching the DNA to germline. The CDR3 has 18 amino acids. CDR1 and CDR2 from the germline V gene are GITISATS and ISYDGTV (reference sequence). The CDR3 DNA reads TGCGCCTTGTGGGAGGTGCACGAGGGAGAGTTGGGCAAAAAAATCAAGGTATTT. Its protein product is CALWEVHEGELGKKIKVF.

With respect to this clone: With a much larger clone just one base away, this may be a read error. The gene calls are TRGV9 and TRGJP1. No J gene was available from TCRdb, and it was assigned here by a germline match of the DNA. With V trimmed by 2 bases and J by 15 bases, 24 bases remained unmatched. The CDR3 has 17 residues. Germline lookup yields CDR1 GITISATS and CDR2 ISYDGTV (reference sequence). The CDR3 sequence is CALWEAPGDLGKKIKIF. CDR3 DNA sequence: TGTGCCTTGTGGGAGGCCCCAGGAGATTTGGGCAAAAAAATCAAGATATTT.

The sample holds one count of this clone. Relative to the germline gene, one junction end is altered; a read error may explain this. This chain's CDR3 is CATWDSTDWFKIF. CDR3 in DNA: TGTGCCACCTGGGATAGCACTGATTGGTTCAAGATATTT. The chain links TRGV8 to TRGJP1. Matching the DNA to germline supplied the J gene, which TCRdb does not give. CDR1 is VENAVY and CDR2 is YDSYNSRV in the germline V gene. The CDR3 contains 13 residues.

Details on this clone: This may come from a read error, since a much larger clone is one base off. The gene calls are TRGV5 and TRGJP1. The J gene is not listed in TCRdb, so it was assigned here from a DNA match to germline. The CDR3 totals 13 residues. Germline V gives CDR1 VINAFY, CDR2 YDVSNSKD. The CDR3 DNA sequence: TGTGCCACGGCTACCACCACTGGTGGGTTCAAGATATTT. Protein product: CATATTTGGFKIF.

About this clone itself: This may be a read error: a much more frequent sequence differs by one nucleotide. In the same sample, other DNA sequences code for this CDR3. V is TRGV9 and J is TRGJ1 or TRGJ2. TCRdb leaves out the J gene; it was filled in here by matching the DNA to germline. The V gene's germline CDR1 is GITISATS and CDR2 ISYDGTV (reference sequence). The CDR3 has 12 residues. The junction had 6 bases not matched to a gene; V was cut back by 0 bases and J by 10 bases. CDR3 sequence reads: CALWEVGYKKLF. The CDR3 coding sequence is TGTGCCTTGTGGGAGGTGGGTTACAAGAAACTCTTT.

This clone came up once. This same CDR3 is encoded by further DNA sequences in the sample. The J gene is TRGJP, the V gene TRGV9. TCRdb supplies no J gene; here it was assigned by aligning the nucleotide sequence to germline. CDR1 and CDR2 (germline): GITISATS, ISYDGTV (reference sequence). The V and J ends lost 1 base and 4 bases, in that order; junction bases with no gene match: 4. The CDR3 covers 17 residues. The CDR3 loop is CALWEVSQELGKKIKVF. The CDR3 region has the DNA TGTGCCTTGTGGGAGGTCTCACAAGAGTTGGGCAAAAAAATCAAGGTATTT.

Concerning this clone: A read error may explain this, as a much larger clone is one base away. The chain joins TRGV9 to TRGJP. The J gene is not listed in TCRdb, so it was assigned here from a DNA match to germline. The trim removed 4 bases at V and 4 bases at J, leaving 1 base unmatched. In germline, CDR1 is GITISATS, CDR2 ISYDGTV (reference sequence). There are 15 residues in the CDR3. Here the CDR3 reads CALWDQELGKKIKVF. In nucleotides, the CDR3 is TGTGCCTTGTGGGACCAAGAGTTGGGCAAAAAAATCAAGGTATTT.

A word on this clone: With a much larger clone just one base away, this may be a read error. Other DNA sequences in this specimen translate into the identical CDR3. The chain combines TRGV9 with TRGJ1 or TRGJ2. The J gene was missing in TCRdb and was found by matching the end of the DNA to germline. Trimming cost V 0 bases and J 7 bases; bases outside gene matches: 3. The CDR3 has 12 amino acids. Germline assignment: CDR1 GITISATS and CDR2 ISYDGTV (reference sequence). The CDR3 spells CALWEVGYKKLF. The DNA of the CDR3 is TGTGCCTTGTGGGAGGTGGGGTATAAGAAACTCTTT.

The rearrangement joins TRGV9 to TRGJP. TCRdb offers no J gene call, so here the DNA was matched to germline to obtain one. V gave up 9 bases and J gave up 4 bases; unmatched junction bases: 6. Germline V gives CDR1 GITISATS, CDR2 ISYDGTV (reference sequence). This CDR3 has 15 residues. This chain's CDR3 is CALRVQELGKKIKVF. The CDR3 DNA reads TGTGCCTTGCGGGTTCAAGAGTTGGGCAAAAAAATCAAGGTATTT.

This clone counts as large. The chain carries TRGV9 and TRGJP. The germline V gene has CDR1 GITISATS and CDR2 ISYDGTV (reference sequence). CDR3 length equals 17 residues. The V and J ends lost 0 bases and 4 bases, in that order; junction bases with no gene match: 3. The CDR3, as DNA: TGTGCCTTGTGGGAGGTGCACCAAGAGTTGGGCAAAAAAATCAAGGTATTT. Amino acid sequence: CALWEVHQELGKKIKVF.

The CDR3 loop is CALWETLQELGKKIEVF. CDR3 sequence (DNA): TGTGCCTTGTGGGAGACCCTGCAAGAGTTGGGCAAAAAAATCGAGGTATTT. The V gene call is TRGV9, and the J gene call is absent. From germline, CDR1 is GITISATS and CDR2 ISYDGTV (reference sequence). This CDR3 spans 17 amino acids.